This is a list of T cell receptor beta chains from one sample in a study of spatial heterogeneity in lung cancer. TCRdb passed the 5' RACE reads through MiXCR, listing each CDR3 protein once. The sample includes some 78,000 distinct CDR3 sequences, about 8% of them seen just once. Sequenced here: PBMCs, sampled at surgery. These receptors all stem from a male donor with early-stage non-small cell lung cancer. CDR3s include the opening cysteine and the closing phenylalanine or tryptophan. D genes are given only for firm matches. Expanded clones get a size class; other rows say once, few or many, or leave the size out.

V gene	clone size	J gene	D gene	CDR3 DNA	CDR3 protein
TRBV7-9	many	TRBJ1-4	TRBD1	TGTGCCAGCAGCATCCTCCGCGGACAGGCTGAAAAACTGTTTTTT	CASSILRGQAEKLFF
TRBV6-1	many	TRBJ1-2	-	TGTGCCAGCACGCAGGATAGTTACTATGGCTACACCTTC	CASTQDSYYGYTF
TRBV5-1	-	TRBJ2-1	TRBD1	TGCGCCAGCAGCCGGGGACAGAGCTCCTACAATGAGCAGTTCTTC	CASSRGQSSYNEQFF
TRBV5-1	few	TRBJ2-5	TRBD2	TGCGCCAGCAGCGGGGGGACTAGCGGTCAAGAGACCCAGTACTTC	CASSGGTSGQETQYF
TRBV5-1	few	TRBJ1-1	TRBD1	TGCGCCAGCAGCCCGGGACAGGGGTCGAACACTGAAGCTTTCTTT	CASSPGQGSNTEAFF
TRBV3-1	few	TRBJ1-2	-	TGTGCCAGCAGCCTACTCGGGACACCATCTGGCTACACCTTC	CASSLLGTPSGYTF
TRBV15	few	TRBJ1-2	-	TGTGCCACCAGCAGAGATCTCCCGGGACAAGGCTATGGCTACACCTTC	CATSRDLPGQGYGYTF
TRBV7-6	many	TRBJ2-3	TRBD2	TGTGCCAGCAGCGACGGGACTAGCGGGATACGAGGCACAGATACGCAGTATTTT	CASSDGTSGIRGTDTQYF
TRBV10-3	-	TRBJ2-3	TRBD2	TGTGCCCGGGGAACTAGCGGGAGGAATTGGACAGATACGCAGTATTTT	CARGTSGRNWTDTQYF
TRBV9	medium-sized	TRBJ1-1	-	TGTGCCAGCAGCGTAGGGGATCGGACTGAAGCTTTCTTT	CASSVGDRTEAFF
TRBV5-6	many	TRBJ2-7	TRBD2	TGTGCCAGCAGCTTGTCCGGGACTAGAATCCACGAGCAGTACTTC	CASSLSGTRIHEQYF
TRBV10-2	-	TRBJ1-1	-	TGCGCCAGCAGTGAGTCGAAGCCTCTGAACACTGAAGCTTTCTTT	CASSESKPLNTEAFF
TRBV7-2	many	TRBJ2-7	-	TGTGCCAGCAGCTTCCTGGGGACCGAGCAGTACTTC	CASSFLGTEQYF
TRBV7-6	many	TRBJ1-1	TRBD1	TGTGCCAGCAGCCAAGGACAGGCGAACACTGAAGCTTTCTTT	CASSQGQANTEAFF
TRBV7-9	many	TRBJ1-6	-	TGTGCCACCTCGGACAGCCCGGAGAATTCACCCCTCCACTTT	CATSDSPENSPLHF
TRBV27	many	TRBJ1-6	-	TGTGCCAGCAGTCTAAGACATGCCGATAATTCACCCCTCCACTTT	CASSLRHADNSPLHF
TRBV5-1	few	TRBJ2-7	-	TGCGCCAGCGAAACTGGGCGGACAGCTTCCTACGAGCAGTACTTC	CASETGRTASYEQYF
TRBV12-3/TRBV12-4	few	TRBJ2-2	-	TGTGCCAGCAGTGTACGGTACACCGGGGAGCTGTTTTTT	CASSVRYTGELFF
TRBV10-3	many	TRBJ2-7	TRBD2	TGTGCCATCAGTAAACTAGCGGGAGAGTACGAGCAGTACTTC	CAISKLAGEYEQYF
TRBV5-1	many	TRBJ1-2	-	TGCGCCAGCAGCTTGGATAACAGCGACTATGGCTACACCTTC	CASSLDNSDYGYTF
TRBV6-2/TRBV6-3	few	TRBJ2-2	TRBD1	TGTGCCGGGGCCCCGGGACAGCCCTCGGGCACCGGGGAGCTGTTTTTT	CAGAPGQPSGTGELFF
TRBV12-3/TRBV12-4	many	TRBJ1-1	-	TGTGCCAGCAGTCCCTATCCGAACACTGAAGCTTTCTTT	CASSPYPNTEAFF